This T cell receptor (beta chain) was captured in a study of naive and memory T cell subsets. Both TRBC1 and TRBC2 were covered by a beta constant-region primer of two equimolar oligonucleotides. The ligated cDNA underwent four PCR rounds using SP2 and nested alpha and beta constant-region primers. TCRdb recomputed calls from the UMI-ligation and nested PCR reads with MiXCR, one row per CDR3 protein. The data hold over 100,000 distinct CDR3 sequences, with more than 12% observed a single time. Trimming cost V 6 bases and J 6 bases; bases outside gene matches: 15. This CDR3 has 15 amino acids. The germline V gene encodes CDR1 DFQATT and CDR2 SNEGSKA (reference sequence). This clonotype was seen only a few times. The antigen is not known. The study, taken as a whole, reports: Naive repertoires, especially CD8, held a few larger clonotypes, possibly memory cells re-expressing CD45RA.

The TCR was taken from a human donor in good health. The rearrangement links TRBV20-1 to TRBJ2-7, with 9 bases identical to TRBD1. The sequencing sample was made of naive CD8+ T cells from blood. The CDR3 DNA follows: TGCAGTGCCATAGATGGGGACAGGGTCCGGCCCGAGCAGTACTTC. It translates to CSAIDGDRVRPEQYF.